The 28 T cell receptor beta chains given below trace back to one sample, sequenced in a study of shared clonotypes between healthy human individuals. Some clones are missing from TCRdb's copy, which holds only in-frame ones; the method was immunoSEQ multiplex PCR. The sample shows approximately 2,200,000 clones, 85% to 95% of them seen only once. CD8 cells classed as naive were CD45RO-negative and positively selected for CCR7, excluding terminally differentiated effector memory CD45RA+ cells. Sequenced material: naive CD8+ T cells from PBMCs. These receptors came from a young man in good health. Some clones in this sample may be carry-over from other donors' samples.

The chain joins TRBV6-4 to TRBJ2-7; 8 bases fit TRBD2. Trimming cost V 3 bases and J 2 bases; bases outside gene matches: 6. Germline V gene data show CDR1 as MRHNA and CDR2 as SNTAGT. This CDR3 contains 15 residues. For the CDR3, the DNA is TGTGCCAGCAGTGAGGGTCTAGCGGGTACCTACGAGCAGTACTTC. Amino acids: CASSEGLAGTYEQYF.

The CDR3 protein is CASSDSTANEQFF. CDR3 nucleotide sequence: TGTGCCAGCAGCGATTCGACAGCGAATGAGCAGTTCTTC. The rearrangement links TRBV7-9 to TRBJ2-1; the D gene is possibly TRBD1 (5 bases). The CDR3 is made up of 13 amino acids. Germline assignment: CDR1 SEHNR and CDR2 FQNEAQ (reference sequence). V gave up 5 bases and J gave up 7 bases, with 12 bases separating them.

This chain links TRBV4-3 with TRBJ2-1, with 12 bases lining up with TRBD2. After removal of 1 base from V and 0 bases from J, the junction contained 7 bases not matched to a gene. The V gene's germline CDR1 is LGHNA and CDR2 YSLEER. The CDR3 loop spans 19 amino acids. The CDR3 bases are TGCGCCAGCAGCCAAGTATGGACTAGCGGGGATAGCTCCTACAATGAGCAGTTCTTC. This encodes CASSQVWTSGDSSYNEQFF.

The chain links TRBV6-6 to TRBJ2-1; 10 bases agree with TRBD1. V dropped 5 bases and J dropped 4; count of bases not matched to a gene: 5. Germline CDR1 reads MNHNY; CDR2 reads SVGAGI (reference sequence). The CDR3 is made up of 15 amino acids. The CDR3 DNA is TGTGCCAGCAGTCGGGACAGGGGATCGTACAATGAGCAGTTCTTC. Protein sequence: CASSRDRGSYNEQFF.

The gene calls are TRBV28 and TRBJ1-3; unclear D gene. V was trimmed by 3 bases and J by 4 bases, leaving 13 bases between them. The CDR3 consists of 15 residues. Germline CDR1 and CDR2: MDHEN and SYDVKM. Written as DNA, the CDR3 is TGTGCCAGCAGTTTCGATTCCTTCCCCGGAAACACCATATATTTT. Its translation is CASSFDSFPGNTIYF.

This chain connects TRBV5-1 to TRBJ2-1; perhaps TRBD1 as D (6 bases). From germline, CDR1 is SGHRS and CDR2 YFSETQ. There are 13 residues in the CDR3. The ends were cut back, 4 bases at V and 3 bases at J, with 8 bases in the middle. The CDR3 nucleotides read TGCGCCAGCAGCCAGGACAGCTACAATGAGCAGTTCTTC. It yields the protein CASSQDSYNEQFF. Based on the CDR3 plus reference TRBV5-1 and TRBJ2-1, the full variable domain is KAGVTQTPRYLIKTRGQQVTLSCSPISGHRSVSWYQQTPGQGLQFLFEYFSETQRNKGNFPGRFSGRQFSNSRSEMNVSTLELGDSALYLCASSQDSYNEQFFGPGTRLTVL.

The chain employs TRBV29-1 and TRBJ2-1, with 8 positions matching TRBD2. V lost 4 bases and J lost 2; bases outside the gene matches: 1. The germline gives CDR1 SQVTM, CDR2 ANQGSEA. The CDR3 has 13 amino acids. The CDR3 DNA reads TGCAGCGTTGGAGCGGGAGCCTACAATGAGCAGTTCTTC. This sequence encodes CSVGAGAYNEQFF.

The sample holds a few counts of this clone. The V call is TRBV7-9, the J call TRBJ1-2, with D perhaps matching TRBD1 (5 bases). V lost 5 bases, J lost 9 bases, and 13 bases lay in between. Germline CDR1 reads SEHNR; CDR2 reads FQNEAQ (reference sequence). The CDR3 contains 12 residues. The CDR3 spells CASSRRTLSYTF. Written as DNA, the CDR3 is TGTGCCAGCAGCCGGAGGACATTGAGCTACACCTTC. Looking up the rest from reference TRBV7-9 and TRBJ1-2 gives the full variable domain: DTGVSQNPRHKITKRGQNVTFRCDPISEHNRLYWYRQTLGQGPEFLTYFQNEAQLEKSRLLSDRFSAERPKGSFSTLEIQRTEQGDSAMYLCASSRRTLSYTFGSGTRLTVV.

The chain couples TRBV7-3 to TRBJ2-3; 11 positions agree with TRBD2. The V gene's germline CDR1 is SGHTA and CDR2 FQGTGA. V was clipped by 7 bases and J by 3 bases; unmatched bases: 12. This CDR3 region has 17 residues. This CDR3 is CASTGHATSGSTDTQYF. The DNA of the CDR3 is TGTGCCAGCACAGGCCATGCAACTAGCGGGAGTACAGATACGCAGTATTTT.

The chain recombines TRBV7-9 with TRBJ1-1; unclear D gene. This CDR3 region has 14 residues. Trimming took off 8 bases at V and 0 bases at J, with 13 bases between the two ends. In germline, CDR1 is SEHNR, CDR2 FQNEAQ (reference sequence). Here the CDR3 reads CASGLGPMNTEAFF. CDR3 coding DNA: TGTGCCAGCGGGCTTGGACCCATGAACACTGAAGCTTTCTTT. Full variable domain (remainder filled in from reference TRBV7-9 and TRBJ1-1): DTGVSQNPRHKITKRGQNVTFRCDPISEHNRLYWYRQTLGQGPEFLTYFQNEAQLEKSRLLSDRFSAERPKGSFSTLEIQRTEQGDSAMYLCASGLGPMNTEAFFGQGTRLTVV.

V gene TRBV19 combines with J gene TRBJ2-7, with 7 bases lining up with TRBD1. In germline, CDR1 is LNHDA, CDR2 SQIVND (reference sequence). The CDR3 totals 15 residues. The ends lost 5 bases at V and 2 bases at J; junction bases unmatched: 9. As DNA, the CDR3 is TGTGCCAGTAGTTCCTGGGACAGTACCACCTACGAGCAGTACTTC. Translation: CASSSWDSTTYEQYF.

This chain connects TRBV4-3 to TRBJ2-5; TRBD2 aligns across 8 bases. V dropped 1 base and J dropped 1; count of bases not matched to a gene: 8. Germline CDR1 LGHNA, CDR2 YSLEER. This CDR3 region has 17 residues. This chain's CDR3 is CASSQGGGGRLQETQYF. The CDR3 DNA reads as TGCGCCAGCAGCCAAGGGGGGGGCGGGAGGCTCCAAGAGACCCAGTACTTC.

V and J are TRBV29-1 and TRBJ1-4; D not resolved. Trimming took off 4 bases at V and 0 bases at J, with 6 bases between the two ends. The CDR3 extends over 13 amino acids. CDR1 is SQVTM, CDR2 ANQGSEA, per germline. The DNA for the CDR3 is TGCAGCGTTGGAACATCAACTAATGAAAAACTGTTTTTT. It codes for CSVGTSTNEKLFF.

The V gene is TRBV19, the J gene TRBJ2-1, with unresolved D. With 4 bases removed from V and 0 bases from J, the gap between germline ends came to 7 bases. CDR3 size: 14 residues. Germline CDR1 is LNHDA and CDR2 is SQIVND (reference sequence). Here the CDR3 reads CASSKQSSYNEQFF. Here the CDR3 DNA reads TGTGCCAGTAGTAAGCAGAGCTCCTACAATGAGCAGTTCTTC.

The V call is TRBV28, the J call TRBJ2-3; D may be TRBD1 or TRBD2 (7 bases each). Trimming left V 2 bases short and J 5 bases short, with 11 bases between. Germline CDR1 reads MDHEN; CDR2 reads SYDVKM. The CDR3 is 14 residues long. The CDR3 sequence is CASSLTGEGDTQYF. The CDR3 DNA sequence: TGTGCCAGCAGTTTAACAGGGGAGGGAGATACGCAGTATTTT.

The genes are TRBV6-6 and TRBJ1-2; D remains ambiguous. CDR3 size: 10 residues. V was pared by 5 bases and J by 6 bases, with 4 bases between. The germline gives CDR1 MNHNY, CDR2 SVGAGI (reference sequence). The chain's CDR3 is CASSHNGYTF. In DNA, the CDR3 is TGTGCCAGCAGTCACAATGGCTACACCTTC.

The CDR3 reads CASSSPNFGLNTQYF. The DNA of the CDR3 is TGTGCCAGCAGCTCCCCTAACTTCGGGTTAAATACGCAGTATTTT. This chain uses TRBV7-9 with TRBJ2-3; D gene ambiguous. The CDR3 extends over 15 amino acids. Germline V CDR1 and CDR2: SEHNR, FQNEAQ (reference sequence). Trimming took off 4 bases at V and 7 bases at J, with 18 bases between the two ends.

The rearrangement links TRBV27 to TRBJ2-3, with TRBD1 matching 7 bases. The V and J ends lost 8 bases and 3 bases, in that order; junction bases with no gene match: 5. The germline gives CDR1 MNHEY, CDR2 SMNVEV (reference sequence). There are 13 residues in the CDR3. This CDR3 reads CASGGQLTDTQYF. In DNA, the CDR3 is TGTGCCAGCGGGGGACAGCTGACAGATACGCAGTATTTT.

The chain's CDR3 is CASSYNRREGQETQYF. The CDR3 DNA reads as TGTGCCAGCAGTTACAATAGGCGGGAGGGACAAGAGACCCAGTACTTC. This chain uses TRBV6-6 with TRBJ2-5; 9 bases line up with TRBD2. The CDR3 spans 16 residues. The ends lost 2 bases at V and 2 bases at J; junction bases unmatched: 6. The germline V gene has CDR1 MNHNY and CDR2 SVGAGI (reference sequence).

This clone was seen just once. The V call is TRBV2, the J call TRBJ2-7, with TRBD1 as a possible D gene (5 bases). The V end was cut by 3 bases, the J end by 3 bases, with 15 bases between. Germline V CDR1 and CDR2: SNHLY, FYNNEI. This CDR3 is built from 15 residues. The CDR3 DNA reads TGTGCCAGCAGTGAGGTCGGCCAGGGCAACTACGAGCAGTACTTC. It codes for CASSEVGQGNYEQYF. Full variable domain (missing parts from reference TRBV2 and TRBJ2-7): EPEVTQTPSHQVTQMGQEVILRCVPISNHLYFYWYRQILGQKVEFLVSFYNNEISEKSEIFDDQFSVERPDGSNFTLKIRSTKLEDSAMYFCASSEVGQGNYEQYFGPGTRLTVT.

V usage is TRBV5-4 and J usage is TRBJ2-5; tentative D call: TRBD1 (6 bases). Germline V CDR1 and CDR2: SGHNT, YYREEE (reference sequence). CDR3 length: 15 amino acids. The V end was cut by 4 bases, the J end by 5 bases, with 18 bases between. The CDR3 bases are TGTGCCAGCAGCCCCCAACAGGGCCCTCAGGAGACCCAGTACTTC. This encodes CASSPQQGPQETQYF.

The rearrangement uses TRBV6-5 and TRBJ2-3; D unclear. The CDR3 consists of 14 residues. Between the trimmed V and J ends, which lost 0 bases and 6 bases, there was a span of 10 bases. Germline loops: CDR1 MNHEY, CDR2 SVGAGI. The CDR3 DNA reads as TGTGCCAGCAGTTACTCGTCACCGCGGGATACGCAGTATTTT. It is translated as CASSYSSPRDTQYF.

The chain combines TRBV4-1 with TRBJ2-2; D is undetermined. The CDR3 runs to 12 residues. Trimming pared 10 bases from V and 5 bases from J, leaving 11 bases between. CDR1 and CDR2 from the germline V gene are MGHRA and YSYEKL. CDR3: CATLSLTGELFF. Here the CDR3 DNA reads TGCGCCACCCTTAGCCTTACCGGGGAGCTGTTTTTT.

V is TRBV15 and J is TRBJ2-1; D may be TRBD2 (6 bases). The ends were cut back, 0 bases at V and 3 bases at J, with 18 bases in the middle. Germline loops: CDR1 LNHNV, CDR2 YYDKDF (reference sequence). The CDR3 extends over 18 amino acids. The CDR3 loop reads CATSREMSRAGHYNEQFF. CDR3 DNA sequence: TGTGCCACCAGCAGAGAAATGTCTAGAGCGGGCCACTACAATGAGCAGTTCTTC.

The rearrangement links TRBV2 to TRBJ1-5; D is ambiguous. Trimming shortened V by 2 bases and J by 3 bases, and 8 bases separated the two germline ends. CDR3 size: 14 residues. Looked up from germline, CDR1 is SNHLY and CDR2 is FYNNEI. As DNA, the CDR3 is TGTGCCAGCAGTGAATGGAGCATCAATCAGCCCCAGCATTTT. It codes for CASSEWSINQPQHF.

Only a few counts were recorded for this clone. The V gene is TRBV7-9, the J gene TRBJ1-1; no firm D call. The V gene lost 6 bases and the J gene lost 6 bases, with 11 bases spanning the gap. CDR3 size: 12 residues. Germline V gene sequence: CDR1 SEHNR, CDR2 FQNEAQ (reference sequence). The CDR3 here is CASSYGQPEAFF. The CDR3 DNA reads as TGTGCCAGCAGTTACGGCCAGCCTGAAGCTTTCTTT.

J is TRBJ2-2 and V is TRBV7-3; 11 bases agree with TRBD2. V trimming: 5 bases; J trimming: 7 bases; junction bases outside the gene matches: 6. From germline, CDR1 is SGHTA and CDR2 FQGTGA. The CDR3 sequence is 15 residues long. CDR3 region: CASSDGLAGDGELFF. CDR3 nucleotide sequence: TGTGCCAGCAGCGATGGACTAGCGGGTGACGGGGAGCTGTTTTTT.

In regard to this clone: Other DNA variants within this sample encode the same CDR3. V and J are TRBV4-3 and TRBJ2-7; unclear D gene. The CDR3 sequence is 13 residues long. Trimming removed 0 bases from V and 4 bases from J, with 7 bases in between. CDR1 and CDR2 (germline): LGHNA, YSLEER. The CDR3 DNA is TGCGCCAGCAGCCAAGAAGTCGGGTACGAGCAGTACTTC. It codes for CASSQEVGYEQYF.